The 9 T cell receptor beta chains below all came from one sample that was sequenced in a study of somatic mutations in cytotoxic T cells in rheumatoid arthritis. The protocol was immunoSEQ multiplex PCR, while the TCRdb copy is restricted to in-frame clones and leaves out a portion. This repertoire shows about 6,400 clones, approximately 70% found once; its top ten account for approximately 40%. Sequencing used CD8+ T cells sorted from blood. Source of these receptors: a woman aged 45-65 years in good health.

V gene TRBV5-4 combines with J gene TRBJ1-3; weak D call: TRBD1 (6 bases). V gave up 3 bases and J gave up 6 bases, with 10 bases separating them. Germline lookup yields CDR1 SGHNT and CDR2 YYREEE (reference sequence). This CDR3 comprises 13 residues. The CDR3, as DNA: TGTGCCAGCAGCTCCAGGGGTGTAAACACCATATATTTT. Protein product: CASSSRGVNTIYF.

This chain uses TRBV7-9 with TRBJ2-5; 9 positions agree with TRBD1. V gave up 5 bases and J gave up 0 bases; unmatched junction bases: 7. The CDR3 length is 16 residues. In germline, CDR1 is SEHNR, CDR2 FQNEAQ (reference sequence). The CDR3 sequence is CASSPTDRGDQETQYF. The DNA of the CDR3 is TGTGCCAGCAGCCCGACGGACAGGGGTGACCAAGAGACCCAGTACTTC.

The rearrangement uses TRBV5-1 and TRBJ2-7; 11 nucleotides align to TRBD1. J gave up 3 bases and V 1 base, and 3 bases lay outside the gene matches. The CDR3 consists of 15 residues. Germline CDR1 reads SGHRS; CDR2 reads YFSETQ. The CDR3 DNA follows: TGCGCCAGCAGCTTGATTGGGACAGGGGGCTACGAGCAGTACTTC. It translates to CASSLIGTGGYEQYF.

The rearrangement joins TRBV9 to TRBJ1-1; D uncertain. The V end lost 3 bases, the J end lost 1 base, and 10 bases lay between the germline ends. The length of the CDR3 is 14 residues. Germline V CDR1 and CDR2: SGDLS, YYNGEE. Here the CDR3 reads CASSAATGNTEAFF. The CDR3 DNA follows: TGTGCCAGCAGCGCAGCGACGGGGAACACTGAAGCTTTCTTT.

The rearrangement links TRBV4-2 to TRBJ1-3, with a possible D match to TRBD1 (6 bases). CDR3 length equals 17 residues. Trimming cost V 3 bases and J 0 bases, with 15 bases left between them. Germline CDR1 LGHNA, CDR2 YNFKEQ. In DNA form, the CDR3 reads TGTGCCAGCAGCCATTCCGGGACATTCACCTCTGGAAACACCATATATTTT. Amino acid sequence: CASSHSGTFTSGNTIYF.

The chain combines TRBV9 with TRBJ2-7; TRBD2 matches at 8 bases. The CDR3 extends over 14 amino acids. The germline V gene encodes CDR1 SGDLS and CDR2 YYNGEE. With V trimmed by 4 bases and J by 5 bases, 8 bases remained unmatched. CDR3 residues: CASSPGGRSNEQYF. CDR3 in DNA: TGTGCCAGCAGCCCGGGGGGGCGATCTAACGAGCAGTACTTC.

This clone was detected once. The CDR3 loop reads CASSLAVTGEDEQYF. CDR3 DNA sequence: TGCGCCAGCAGCTTGGCGGTGACAGGGGAAGACGAGCAGTACTTC. The chain links TRBV5-1 to TRBJ2-7, with 8 bases that match TRBD1. The CDR3 has 15 residues. V dropped 0 bases and J dropped 5; count of bases not matched to a gene: 7. The V gene's germline CDR1 is SGHRS and CDR2 YFSETQ.

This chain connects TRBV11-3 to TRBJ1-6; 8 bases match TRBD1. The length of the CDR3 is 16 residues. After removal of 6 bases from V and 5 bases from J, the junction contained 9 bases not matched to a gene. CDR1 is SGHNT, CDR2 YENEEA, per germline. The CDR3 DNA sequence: TGTGCCAGCAGGAGGCAGGGGGCTGGTAATAATTCACCCCTCCACTTT. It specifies CASRRQGAGNNSPLHF.

The CDR3 sequence: CASSLGTGGNQPQHF. Here the CDR3 DNA reads TGCGCCAGCAGCTTGGGGACAGGGGGCAATCAGCCCCAGCATTTT. The chain employs TRBV5-1 and TRBJ1-5, with TRBD1 matching 9 bases. The CDR3 loop spans 15 amino acids. Germline loops: CDR1 SGHRS, CDR2 YFSETQ. The J segment lost 2 bases and the V segment lost 0 bases, leaving 0 bases of the junction unmatched.